This T cell receptor beta chain was profiled in a study of T cell responses to AZD1222 COVID-19 vaccine. At the level of the study: Second doses that came at about 4 or about 12 weeks were put together.

As for this clone: Antigen: not known.

The data were produced by immunoSEQ multiplex PCR, yet TCRdb's version contains in-frame clones alone and is incomplete. The data hold about 170,000 clones, with 85% to 95% observed a single time. Study conclusions and caveats: Clonal diversity may have been underestimated in mostly white British donors. Repertoires in all cases were sampled only once the peak T cell response had passed. Nearly half of spike-specific TCRs reportedly go after variant regions that carry no mutations.

Sample: peripheral blood, taken on day 0 of AZD1222 vaccination. The sequence was collected from an adult in good health.

This CDR3 reads CASSVLTEIYGYTF. The CDR3 coding sequence is TGTGCCAGCAGTGTACTGACAGAGATCTATGGCTACACCTTC. The chain joins TRBV28 to TRBJ1-2; tentative D call: TRBD1 (5 bases). This CDR3 is 14 amino acids long. V lost 5 bases and J 4 bases, leaving 14 bases between the germline ends. The V gene's germline CDR1 is MDHEN and CDR2 SYDVKM.